This TCR beta chain emerged from a study of blood T cells in healthy people across ages. Study findings and constraints: A strong correlation was seen between TCR beta diversity and naive T cell percentage.

The V end was cut by 0 bases, the J end by 5 bases, with 15 bases between. From germline, CDR1 is LGHNA and CDR2 YNFKEQ. The CDR3 loop spans 16 amino acids. This clonotype showed up just a few times. Antigen specificity is unknown. With a J-beta primer mix and a sample-barcoded 5' primer, a second PCR ran 7 to 11 cycles. TCRdb itself ran the 5' RACE reads through MiXCR, one entry per CDR3 protein. The data hold about 730,000 distinct CDR3 sequences, with around 40% observed a single time. No fewer than 6 million PBMCs went into each sample. This chain links TRBV4-2 with TRBJ2-3, with a weak D call TRBD1 (5 bases). The sample comprised blood. The TCR was taken from a woman aged 55-75 years in good health. This CDR3 is CASSQDTGQAEDTQYF. CDR3 sequence (DNA): TGTGCCAGCAGCCAAGATACAGGACAAGCTGAAGATACGCAGTATTTT.